These T cell receptor beta chains were read from a single sample in a study of technical replicates of blood from a few donors. Measured with immunoSEQ multiplex PCR; TCRdb has only the in-frame clones, and not every one. The repertoire holds 100,000 or so clones, with 95% as singletons. The sequenced sample was T cells isolated from PBMCs. These receptors all come from a human donor in good health. Both conserved end residues are part of each CDR3. D genes are given only for firm matches. Rows give clone size only sometimes, using once, few, many, or a class for an expanded clone.

D: TRBD2; J: TRBJ2-1; size: -; V: TRBV14; CDR3: CASSQVGGARFDEQFF; DNA: TGTGCCAGCAGCCAAGTCGGGGGGGCGCGGTTCGATGAGCAGTTCTTC
D: TRBD1; J: TRBJ2-7; size: -; V: TRBV19; CDR3: CASSREGWGTGNIEQYF; DNA: TGTGCCAGTAGCCGAGAGGGGTGGGGGACAGGGAATATCGAGCAGTACTTC
D: -; J: TRBJ2-5; size: -; V: TRBV28; CDR3: CASRIGGGSQETQYF; DNA: TGTGCCAGCAGAATAGGGGGAGGGTCCCAAGAGACCCAGTACTTC
D: -; J: TRBJ2-1; size: -; V: TRBV4-1; CDR3: CASSQVFSRPNEYNEQFF; DNA: TGCGCCAGCAGCCAAGTTTTTTCGAGGCCAAACGAGTACAATGAGCAGTTCTTC
D: -; J: TRBJ1-2; size: -; V: TRBV6-1; CDR3: CASSPRGANYGYTF; DNA: TGTGCCAGCAGTCCCCGAGGAGCTAACTATGGCTACACCTTC
D: -; J: TRBJ2-1; size: -; V: TRBV15; CDR3: CATSSRGAAYNEQFF; DNA: TGTGCCACCAGCAGCAGGGGAGCGGCCTACAATGAGCAGTTCTTC
D: -; J: TRBJ1-3; size: -; V: TRBV7-9; CDR3: CASSVGSPGVPGNTIYF; DNA: TGTGCCAGCAGCGTAGGGTCTCCGGGGGTGCCTGGAAACACCATATATTTT
D: TRBD2; J: TRBJ2-7; size: -; V: TRBV6-5; CDR3: CASSSSLAGGPYEQYF; DNA: TGTGCCAGCAGTTCCTCACTAGCGGGAGGGCCCTACGAGCAGTACTTC
D: -; J: TRBJ1-2; size: few; V: TRBV5-1; CDR3: CASSPGAREGGDYGYTF; DNA: TGCGCCAGCAGCCCCGGGGCCCGGGAAGGGGGTGACTATGGCTACACCTTC
D: TRBD1; J: TRBJ1-5; size: -; V: TRBV13; CDR3: CASSRGGTDQPQHF; DNA: TGTGCCAGCAGTAGAGGGGGCACCGATCAGCCCCAGCATTTT
D: TRBD1; J: TRBJ2-7; size: -; V: TRBV18; CDR3: CASSGAGTDSYEQYF; DNA: TGTGCCAGCTCAGGAGCCGGGACAGACTCCTACGAGCAGTACTTC
D: -; J: TRBJ2-7; size: -; V: TRBV19; CDR3: CASSDYPYEQYF; DNA: TGTGCCAGTTCCGACTATCCCTACGAGCAGTACTTC
D: TRBD1; J: TRBJ1-2; size: -; V: TRBV5-5; CDR3: CASSFEGQDPNYGYTF; DNA: TGTGCCAGCAGTTTCGAGGGACAGGACCCAAACTATGGCTACACCTTC
D: TRBD1; J: TRBJ2-5; size: once; V: TRBV29-1; CDR3: CSVGQGVGETQYF; DNA: TGCAGCGTCGGACAGGGGGTCGGAGAGACCCAGTACTTC
D: TRBD1; J: TRBJ2-3; size: -; V: TRBV15; CDR3: CATSRGRQGGTDTQYF; DNA: TGTGCCACCAGCAGAGGTCGACAGGGGGGAACAGATACGCAGTATTTT
D: -; J: TRBJ2-5; size: -; V: TRBV7-2; CDR3: CASSSASGWAGETQYF; DNA: TGTGCCAGCAGCTCCGCCTCAGGGTGGGCTGGAGAGACCCAGTACTTC
D: TRBD1; J: TRBJ1-1; size: few; V: TRBV10-3; CDR3: CAISGTGIVAFF; DNA: TGTGCCATCAGTGGGACAGGGATTGTGGCTTTCTTT
D: -; J: TRBJ2-7; size: -; V: TRBV5-1; CDR3: CASSFDRGWREQYF; DNA: TGCGCCAGCAGCTTTGATAGGGGGTGGCGCGAGCAGTACTTC
D: TRBD2; J: TRBJ2-1; size: -; V: TRBV7-6; CDR3: CASSPRTGTSINEQFF; DNA: TGTGCCAGCAGCCCTAGGACCGGGACTAGCATCAATGAGCAGTTCTTC
D: TRBD1; J: TRBJ1-2; size: once; V: TRBV7-9; CDR3: CASSSFDRVHGYTF; DNA: TGTGCCAGCAGCTCCTTCGACAGGGTTCATGGCTACACCTTC
D: TRBD1; J: TRBJ1-2; size: -; V: TRBV10-3; CDR3: CAISTGGDYGYTF; DNA: TGTGCCATCAGTACAGGGGGCGACTATGGCTACACCTTC
D: -; J: TRBJ1-1; size: -; V: TRBV7-3; CDR3: CASSLERFTEAFF; DNA: TGTGCCAGCAGCTTAGAGCGGTTCACTGAAGCTTTCTTT
D: TRBD1; J: TRBJ1-5; size: -; V: TRBV27; CDR3: CASSPRTGATSQPQHF; DNA: TGTGCCAGCAGTCCCCGGACAGGGGCCACCAGTCAGCCCCAGCATTTT
D: TRBD1; J: TRBJ2-5; size: once; V: TRBV29-1; CDR3: CSTLGQGSGETQYF; DNA: TGCAGCACGCTGGGACAGGGTTCGGGAGAGACCCAGTACTTC
D: -; J: TRBJ2-1; size: -; V: TRBV11-3; CDR3: CASSLGWTVYDNEQFF; DNA: TGTGCCAGCAGCTTAGGATGGACTGTATATGACAATGAGCAGTTCTTC
D: -; J: TRBJ2-5; size: -; V: TRBV7-9; CDR3: CASSLKGLEETQYF; DNA: TGTGCCAGCAGCTTAAAGGGGTTGGAAGAGACCCAGTACTTC